One sample yielded the 32 T cell receptor beta chains listed below, sequenced in a study of tumor-infiltrating lymphocytes in primary liver carcinoma. Unsorted whole blood served as the source of blood RNA, and germline DNA was extracted as well. TCR beta cDNA was made from 500 ng total RNA with a constant-region primer. The TCR beta library was amplified through three nested multiplex PCR rounds in a modified ARM-PCR procedure. The first two PCR rounds, approximately 11 cycles each, used TRBV1-TRBV30 forward primers and a C-beta reverse primer. TCRdb independently ran MiXCR on the multiplex PCR reads; one entry per CDR3 protein. The top ten clones hold 15% to 20% of a sample with approximately 320,000 distinct CDR3 sequences, roughly three fifths of them seen once. The specimen was peripheral blood. The receptor source for this set is a woman younger than 45 with primary liver carcinoma and hepatitis B virus infection.

Turning to this clonotype: Because the CDR3's place on the DNA is in doubt, the DNA is left out and the CDR3 is given as listed by TCRdb. This rearrangement joins TRBV4-2 to TRBJ2-7; the D segment call TRBD1 is taken from the table without a DNA check. Including both end residues, the CDR3 is 16 amino acids long. Germline values: CDR1 LGHNA, CDR2 YNFKEQ. The CDR3 loop is CASSQDVGQGSYEEYF.

On this clonotype itself: Being one base from a much bigger clone, this may be a read error. The chain combines TRBV11-2 with TRBJ2-4; either TRBD1 or TRBD2 may fit D (5 bases each). V dropped 1 base and J dropped 2 bases, with 18 bases sitting between them. This CDR3 is built from 18 residues. Germline-derived CDR1 and CDR2 are SGHAT and FQNNGV. CDR3: CASSLVISGDLTKNIQYF. The CDR3 bases are TGTGCCAGCAGCTTAGTTATCTCCGGGGACCTAACCAAAAACATTCAGTACTTC.

The gene calls are TRBV12-3 or TRBV12-4 and TRBJ2-7; 9 bases map to TRBD1. The CDR3 runs 15 residues. Germline trimming cut 4 bases from V and 2 bases from J; bases unmatched to any gene: 6. CDR3 protein: CASSSRGQGPYEQYF. In nucleotides, the CDR3 is TGTGCCAGCAGTTCACGAGGACAGGGGCCCTACGAGCAGTACTTC.

In the case of this clonotype: At one end, the junction sequence differs from germline, possibly due to a read error. The V gene is TRBV11-2, the J gene TRBJ2-3; 12 nucleotides line up with TRBD2. Looked up from germline, CDR1 is SGHAT and CDR2 is FQNNGV. The CDR3 runs 16 residues. The CDR3 region has the DNA TGTGCCAGCAGCCAGGGGACTAGCGGGCCCACAGATACGCAATATTTT. The encoded protein is CASSQGTSGPTDTQYF.

Remarks on this clonotype: The junction departs from germline at one end; a sequencing error may be responsible. This chain joins TRBV10-2 and TRBJ2-4; tentative D call: TRBD2 (6 bases). This CDR3 comprises 16 residues. Per germline, CDR1 WSHSY and CDR2 SAAADI. The CDR3 region has the DNA TGCGCCTGCAGTGTCCTCGGGGGAGTGGGCAAAAACATTCAGTACTTC. Encoded protein: CACSVLGGVGKNIQYF.

Regarding this clonotype: This CDR3 fails to terminate in the conserved phenylalanine or tryptophan, so it likely reflects a read error. This chain uses TRBV6-1 with TRBJ1-1; D unclear. The germline CDR1 and CDR2 sequences are MNHNS and SASEGT. V was pared by 7 bases and J by 5 bases, with 17 bases between. This CDR3 region has 14 residues. CDR3 coding DNA: TGTGCCAGCAACCCACCTGGGATCTTGACTGAAGCTTTCCTT. Translation gives CASNPPGILTEAFL.

Notes on this clonotype: The junction departs from germline at one end; a sequencing error may be responsible. The genes are TRBV11-2 and TRBJ2-3; 7 nucleotides align to TRBD1. The CDR3 covers 12 residues. Germline loops: CDR1 SGHAT, CDR2 FQNNGV. CDR3 DNA: TGTGCCAGTAGCTTAGGGACAGATATGCAGTATTTT. It is translated as CASSLGTDMQYF.

The chain recombines TRBV6-1 with TRBJ1-1, with TRBD1 matching 7 bases. The CDR3 is 15 residues long. In germline, CDR1 is MNHNS, CDR2 SASEGT. With 3 bases clipped from V and 7 bases from J, the junction kept 11 bases outside the gene matches. In DNA form, the CDR3 reads TGTGCCAGCAGTGACTACAGGGGCCCGGTATTTGAAGCTTTCTTT. Amino acid sequence: CASSDYRGPVFEAFF.

Details on this clonotype: A read error may be the cause here, since a much bigger clone is one base away. The J gene is TRBJ2-7, the V gene TRBV6-2 or TRBV6-3; TRBD2 agrees at 7 bases. The V segment lost 6 bases and the J segment 5 bases; nucleotides outside the gene matches: 10. The CDR3 has 14 amino acids. Germline CDR1 MNHEY, CDR2 SVGEGT. The CDR3: CASSHLSGIDEQYF. DNA of the CDR3: TGTGCCAGCAGCCACCTAAGCGGGATTGACGAGCAGTACTTC.

About this clonotype: An end of the junction does not agree with germline; a read error may underlie this. The chain combines TRBV6-5 with TRBJ2-7, with 7 positions matching TRBD2. CDR3 size: 14 residues. Germline loops: CDR1 MNHEY, CDR2 SVGAGI. The CDR3 sequence: CASSLRLASNERYF. The CDR3 DNA sequence: TGTGCCAGCAGTTTACGACTAGCTTCCAACGAGCGGTACTTC.

The rearrangement joins TRBV28 to TRBJ2-3; 10 bases agree with TRBD2. Germline CDR1 reads MDHEN; CDR2 reads SYDVKM. The CDR3 length is 18 residues. The trim removed 6 bases at V and 0 bases at J, leaving 12 bases unmatched. The CDR3 nucleotides read TGTGCCAGCAGGCCTACGGGACTAGCGTCCTCTAGCACAGATACGCAGTATTTT. It is translated as CASRPTGLASSSTDTQYF.

The chain couples TRBV6-6 to TRBJ1-5; a weak D match, TRBD1 (5 bases). Between the trimmed V and J ends, which lost 6 bases and 7 bases, there was a span of 13 bases. Germline-derived CDR1 and CDR2 are MNHNY and SVGAGI (reference sequence). The CDR3 contains 13 residues. The CDR3 sequence: CASRPHAGQPQHF. The CDR3 DNA follows: TGTGCCAGCAGACCCCATGCAGGGCAGCCCCAGCATTTT.

A remark on this clonotype: One junction end does not reproduce the germline sequence, and a read error may be involved. This sequence joins TRBV11-2 and TRBJ2-5, with 7 bases that match TRBD2. Germline CDR1 reads SGHAT; CDR2 reads FQNNGV. This CDR3 has 15 residues. CDR3 coding DNA: TGTACCAGCAGCATTTGGGGGAGGGCCGGGAAGACCCAGTACTTC. This sequence encodes CTSSIWGRAGKTQYF.

The J gene is TRBJ2-1, the V gene TRBV11-2; 7 bases agree with TRBD2. The CDR3 runs 14 residues. The V gene's germline CDR1 is SGHAT and CDR2 FQNNGV. V was pared by 11 bases and J by 6 bases, with 13 bases of the junction left unmatched. DNA for the CDR3: TGTGCCGGCAACTTGGGAGGGTTCTGCAATGAGCAGTTCTTC. Its protein is CAGNLGGFCNEQFF.

This chain uses TRBV12-3 or TRBV12-4 with TRBJ2-1, with D unresolved. The CDR3 consists of 15 residues. V was cut by 3 bases and J by 0 bases, with 9 bases left in between. The CDR3 sequence is CASSLVGPSYNEQFF. The CDR3 nucleotides are TGTGCCAGCAGTTTGGTGGGCCCCTCCTACAATGAGCAGTTCTTC.

This sequence joins TRBV12-5 and TRBJ2-1; TRBD2 matches at 11 bases. Looked up from germline, CDR1 is LGHNT and CDR2 is FRNRAP. Losses at the gene ends were 6 bases for V and 7 bases for J; bases not matched to a gene: 5. There are 14 residues in the CDR3. The CDR3 loop is CASGPGLAVNEQFF. The CDR3 nucleotides read TGTGCTAGTGGCCCGGGACTAGCGGTTAATGAGCAGTTCTTC.

A note on this clonotype: Being one base from a much bigger clone, this may be a read error. J is TRBJ1-2 and V is TRBV11-2, with D perhaps TRBD1 (5 bases). CDR3 length equals 12 residues. The germline CDR1 and CDR2 sequences are SGHAT and FQNNGV. V lost 3 bases and J 12 bases, leaving 14 bases between the germline ends. CDR3 DNA: TGTGCCAGCAGCTTTGGGGGAGAAAGAGACACCTTC. It translates to CASSFGGERDTF.

This clonotype has just a few counts. This sequence joins TRBV5-4 and TRBJ2-4; TRBD1 aligns across 10 bases. The CDR3 has 15 amino acids. Germline lookup yields CDR1 SGHNT and CDR2 YYREEE (reference sequence). V was clipped by 4 bases and J by 3 bases; unmatched bases: 4. The CDR3 here is CASSGDRGVKNIQYF. The CDR3 region has the DNA TGTGCCAGCAGCGGGGACAGGGGTGTCAAAAACATTCAGTACTTC.

This sequence joins TRBV6-2 or TRBV6-3 and TRBJ1-5; D remains ambiguous. The CDR3 is made up of 13 amino acids. V lost 0 bases, J lost 7 bases, and 7 bases lay in between. Per germline, CDR1 MNHEY and CDR2 SVGEGT. The CDR3 sequence: CASSYSKLQPQHF. The CDR3 DNA reads TGTGCCAGCAGTTACTCGAAGCTGCAGCCCCAGCATTTT.

As to this clonotype: The junction and the germline gene differ at one end; a read error may be behind it. The genes are TRBV11-2 and TRBJ1-1; tentative D call: TRBD1 (5 bases). The germline CDR1 and CDR2 sequences are SGHAT and FQNNGV. This CDR3 has 13 amino acids. Here the CDR3 reads CASSLDQGTGAFF. Written as DNA, the CDR3 is TGTGCCAGCAGCTTAGATCAGGGAACTGGAGCCTTCTTC.

With respect to this clonotype: The junction differs from germline at one of its ends, possibly a read error. The rearrangement joins TRBV11-2 to TRBJ2-1; D is uncertain. The germline V gene encodes CDR1 SGHAT and CDR2 FQNNGV. This CDR3 region has 13 residues. This CDR3 is CASSRSSYNEQLF. DNA of the CDR3: TGTGCCAGCAGCCGAAGCTCCTATAATGAGCAGCTCTTC.

As to this clonotype: A read error may explain this, as a much larger clone is one base away. This rearrangement joins TRBV12-3 or TRBV12-4 to TRBJ1-6, with D possibly being TRBD1 (6 bases). The CDR3 covers 19 residues. Trimming stripped 1 base from V and 5 bases from J, with 21 bases between. The CDR3, as DNA: TGTGCCAGCAGTTTAGGCACCCTCCAGGGGAGGGGAAATAATTCACCCCTCCACTTT. As protein: CASSLGTLQGRGNNSPLHF.

Only one count was recorded for this clonotype. One junction end disagrees with the germline gene, perhaps due to a read error. The chain uses TRBV12-5 and TRBJ1-5, with TRBD1 matching 10 bases. Germline V gene lookup returns CDR1 LGHNT and CDR2 FRNRAP. The CDR3 has 14 amino acids. The CDR3 DNA sequence: TGTGCTAGTGGCCGCGGGACAGGGGACCAGCCCCATCATTTT. This codes for CASGRGTGDQPHHF.

A word on this clonotype: With a much larger clone just one base away, this may be a read error. The chain has TRBV6-1 and TRBJ1-2, with TRBD1 as a possible D gene (6 bases). Between the trimmed V and J ends, which lost 6 bases and 2 bases, there was a span of 13 bases. The germline gives CDR1 MNHNS, CDR2 SASEGT. CDR3 length: 14 amino acids. The CDR3 DNA is TGTGCCAGCAGAAGACAGGCGTTGAACTATGGCTACACCTTC. Translating gives CASRRQALNYGYTF.

Details on this clonotype: A read error may explain this, as a much larger clone is one base away. This CDR3 reads CSVEGRSWDYTF. In nucleotides, the CDR3 is TGCAGCGTTGAGGGGAGGTCTTGGGACTACACCTTC. The chain is built from TRBV29-1 and TRBJ1-2, with D unresolved. The CDR3 runs to 12 residues. The germline V and J ends were trimmed by 3 bases and 10 bases, with 15 bases remaining between them. Germline CDR1 SQVTM, CDR2 ANQGSEA.

This chain uses TRBV6-2 or TRBV6-3 with TRBJ1-5; D gene ambiguous. Germline V gene lookup returns CDR1 MNHEY and CDR2 SVGEGT. V lost 8 bases, J lost 6 bases, and 11 bases lay in between. This CDR3 is 12 amino acids long. The CDR3 coding sequence is TGTGCCAGCCGGGAAAAGACTCAGCCCCAGCATTTT. Translated, it gives CASREKTQPQHF.

Of note for this clonotype: One junction end does not reproduce the germline sequence, and a read error may be involved. The V gene is TRBV6-2 or TRBV6-3, the J gene TRBJ2-3; D gene unclear. CDR3 length: 15 amino acids. Germline V gene lookup returns CDR1 MNHEY and CDR2 SVGEGT. The CDR3 region has the DNA TGTGCTAGCAGGCCGACTGGCTCTTATGGGGATACGCATTATTTT. Encoded protein: CASRPTGSYGDTHYF.

This clonotype showed up just a few times. V is TRBV5-5 and J is TRBJ1-6, with D hard to call. The germline V and J ends were trimmed by 0 bases and 4 bases, with 11 bases remaining between them. The length of the CDR3 is 16 residues. Germline V gives CDR1 SGHKS, CDR2 YYEKEE (reference sequence). Here the CDR3 DNA reads TGTGCCAGCAGCTTGGTCGGGGTCCCATATAATTCACCCCTCCACTTT. This codes for CASSLVGVPYNSPLHF.

A note on this clonotype: Compared with germline, one end of the junction differs, possibly owing to a read error. The chain uses TRBV29-1 and TRBJ1-2; TRBD1 matches at 7 bases. Germline V lookup: CDR1 SQVTM, CDR2 ANQGSEA. The CDR3 extends over 13 amino acids. The chain's CDR3 is CSVEDQGEVGYTF. As DNA, the CDR3 is TGTAGCGTTGAAGATCAGGGGGAGGTTGGCTACACCTTC.

Comment on this clonotype: One end of the junction fails to match germline, which may point to a read error. The CDR3 sequence: CASSGTVYNEQLF. The CDR3 nucleotides are TGTGCCAGCAGTGGGACAGTTTACAATGAGCAGCTTTTC. The V and J genes are TRBV11-2 and TRBJ2-1; 7 positions match TRBD1. Germline V gene sequence: CDR1 SGHAT, CDR2 FQNNGV. The CDR3 totals 13 residues.

As to this clonotype: It may be a read error: a sequence one base away is much more abundant. J is TRBJ2-7 and V is TRBV4-3, with a weak D call TRBD1 (6 bases). CDR1 LGHNA and CDR2 YSLEER come from the germline V gene. This CDR3 is 15 amino acids long. Trimming pared 4 bases from V and 3 bases from J, leaving 16 bases between. For the CDR3, the DNA is TGCGCCAGCAGCCCAGAACGTGGGACACTCTACGAGCAGTACTTC. It translates to CASSPERGTLYEQYF.

This clonotype was recorded a few times. A junction boundary mismatches the germline segment, possibly from a read error. The chain uses TRBV29-1 and TRBJ2-3; D call uncertain. The CDR3 covers 12 residues. In germline, CDR1 is SQVTM, CDR2 ANQGSEA. CDR3 in amino acids: CCVASSGLTQYF. CDR3 DNA: TGCTGCGTGGCTAGTTCGGGCCTCACGCAGTATTTT.